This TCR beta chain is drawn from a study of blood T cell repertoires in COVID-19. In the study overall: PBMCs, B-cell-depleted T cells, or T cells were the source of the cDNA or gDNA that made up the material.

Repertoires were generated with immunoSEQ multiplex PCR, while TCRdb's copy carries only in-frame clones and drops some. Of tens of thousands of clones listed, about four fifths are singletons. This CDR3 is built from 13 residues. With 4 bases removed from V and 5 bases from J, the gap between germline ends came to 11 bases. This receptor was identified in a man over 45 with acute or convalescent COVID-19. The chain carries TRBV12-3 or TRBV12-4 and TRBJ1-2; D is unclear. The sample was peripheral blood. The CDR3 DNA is TGTGCCAGCAGTTCGGGCCGCGGGTATGGCTACACCTTC. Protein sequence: CASSSGRGYGYTF.